The 8 T cell receptor beta chains below were found in one sample sequenced in a study of blood T cell repertoires in COVID-19. The data were produced by immunoSEQ multiplex PCR, yet TCRdb's version contains in-frame clones alone and is incomplete. The table lists 230,000 or so clones, roughly 76% of them singletons. The sequenced material came from peripheral blood. These receptors originate from a woman of 80 years or more with COVID-19, enrolled during active disease.

J is TRBJ1-2 and V is TRBV6-1; the match to TRBD1 covers 7 bases. The CDR3 consists of 16 residues. The V and J ends lost 2 bases and 4 bases, in that order; junction bases with no gene match: 10. Germline V gene lookup returns CDR1 MNHNS and CDR2 SASEGT. CDR3 DNA: TGTGCCAGCAGTGAAAGGGGTGGGACAGAGATCTATGGCTACACCTTC. Its translation is CASSERGGTEIYGYTF.

The chain couples TRBV19 to TRBJ1-2; D might be TRBD1 (6 bases). Germline V gene data show CDR1 as LNHDA and CDR2 as SQIVND (reference sequence). This CDR3 is 13 amino acids long. The V end was cut by 6 bases, the J end by 6 bases, with 14 bases between. The CDR3 nucleotides read TGTGCCAGTAGCTTACAGGGTATTGATGGCTACACCTTC. Amino acid sequence: CASSLQGIDGYTF.

The chain couples TRBV14 to TRBJ2-3; 9 bases align to TRBD2. The trim removed 1 base at V and 6 bases at J, leaving 8 bases unmatched. The CDR3 spans 16 residues. Per germline, CDR1 SGHDN and CDR2 FVKESK. CDR3 bases: TGTGCCAGCAGCCAAGGCGGCGGGAGGGCCGCGGATACGCAGTATTTT. It specifies CASSQGGGRAADTQYF.

The J gene is TRBJ2-2, the V gene TRBV15; D is ambiguous. The CDR3 contains 14 residues. Trimming cost V 0 bases and J 5 bases, with 7 bases left between them. Germline V gene sequence: CDR1 LNHNV, CDR2 YYDKDF (reference sequence). CDR3 sequence: CATSREQRTGELFF. The CDR3 DNA reads as TGTGCCACCAGCAGAGAACAGAGAACCGGGGAGCTGTTTTTT. Full variable domain (outside the CDR3, taken from reference TRBV15 and TRBJ2-2): DAMVIQNPRYQVTQFGKPVTLSCSQTLNHNVMYWYQQKSSQAPKLLFHYYDKDFNNEADTPDNFQSRRPNTSFCFLDIRSPGLGDTAMYLCATSREQRTGELFFGEGSRLTVL.

This chain uses TRBV30 with TRBJ1-4; D is uncertain. Trimming shortened V by 5 bases and J by 10 bases, and 14 bases separated the two germline ends. CDR1 and CDR2 (germline): GTSNPN, SVGIG (reference sequence). This CDR3 has 12 residues. The CDR3 protein is CAWGPSPGKLFF. The CDR3 nucleotides read TGTGCCTGGGGTCCAAGTCCGGGAAAACTGTTTTTT. The full variable domain, rest sourced from reference TRBV30 and TRBJ1-4, is SQTIHQWPATLVQPVGSPLSLECTVEGTSNPNLYWYRQAAGRGLQLLFYSVGIGQISSEVPQNLSASRPQDRQFILSSKKLLLSDSGFYLCAWGPSPGKLFFGSGTQLSVL.

The chain uses TRBV5-1 and TRBJ1-2; TRBD1 aligns across 9 bases. Germline V lookup: CDR1 SGHRS, CDR2 YFSETQ. J gave up 1 base and V 4 bases, and 5 bases lay outside the gene matches. The CDR3 runs 15 residues. The CDR3 bases are TGCGCCAGCAGCCACGGGACAGGGCTTAACTATGGCTACACCTTC. Encoded protein: CASSHGTGLNYGYTF. Based on the CDR3 plus reference TRBV5-1 and TRBJ1-2, the full variable domain is KAGVTQTPRYLIKTRGQQVTLSCSPISGHRSVSWYQQTPGQGLQFLFEYFSETQRNKGNFPGRFSGRQFSNSRSEMNVSTLELGDSALYLCASSHGTGLNYGYTFGSGTRLTVV.

The chain couples TRBV28 to TRBJ2-7; a weak D match, TRBD1 (5 bases). Germline V CDR1 and CDR2: MDHEN, SYDVKM. Trimming left V 2 bases short and J 3 bases short, with 8 bases between. The CDR3 runs 13 residues. The chain's CDR3 is CASSLKTGYEQYF. CDR3 in DNA: TGTGCCAGCAGTTTAAAAACAGGCTACGAGCAGTACTTC.

This clone has a handful of counts. The rearrangement uses TRBV11-2 and TRBJ1-1; D gene unclear. CDR1 is SGHAT and CDR2 is FQNNGV in the germline V gene. This CDR3 contains 14 residues. V lost 5 bases, J lost 1 base, and 11 bases lay in between. The CDR3 bases are TGTGCCAGCAGCCCCGGGAAGGGGAACACTGAAGCTTTCTTT. Protein sequence: CASSPGKGNTEAFF. The full variable domain, in which reference TRBV11-2 and TRBJ1-1 provide the parts outside the CDR3, is EAGVAQSPRYKIIEKRQSVAFWCNPISGHATLYWYQQILGQGPKLLIQFQNNGVVDDSQLPKDRFSAERLKGVDSTLKIQPAKLEDSAVYLCASSPGKGNTEAFFGQGTRLTVV.